This T cell receptor beta chain was sequenced for a study of T cells in Graves' hyperthyroidism and ophthalmopathy. Diagnosis of hyperthyroidism was new in patients aged 18 to 65, and its duration was under 2 months. Researchers amplified the TCR beta CDR3 regions from RNA transcripts. Researchers ran a first-round RT-PCR on the TCR CDR3 using the HTBI primer set. Each CDR3 protein gets one entry after TCRdb re-called the multiplex PCR reads with MiXCR. The table lists 380,000 or so distinct CDR3 sequences, approximately 20% of them singletons, with roughly 3.5% in the top ten. The TCR originated in a woman between 18 and 29 years old with Graves' hyperthyroidism. The sample was blood.

As DNA, the CDR3 is TGTGCCAGCAGTTTTAACAGCAGGATCTATGGCTACACCTTC. This sequence encodes CASSFNSRIYGYTF. The chain joins TRBV12-3 or TRBV12-4 to TRBJ1-2, with D unresolved. This CDR3 contains 14 residues. The V gene lost 3 bases and the J gene lost 4 bases, with 12 bases spanning the gap.